The 26 T cell receptor beta chains in this list originate from one sample, sequenced in a study of blood T cell repertoires in COVID-19. Profiling relied on immunoSEQ multiplex PCR, and the TCRdb table lists in-frame clones only, not all of them. The sample has 250,000 to 300,000 clones; 88% are singletons. Source material: PBMCs or T cells enriched from blood (not recorded which). These receptors all stem from a woman in her 30s who had recovered from COVID-19.

The rearrangement links TRBV28 to TRBJ1-2; the D gene is possibly TRBD1 (5 bases). The CDR3 loop spans 12 amino acids. Germline CDR1 is MDHEN and CDR2 is SYDVKM. Trimming pared 7 bases from V and 7 bases from J, leaving 13 bases between. The CDR3 region is CASISWGVGYTF. The DNA of the CDR3 is TGTGCCAGCATCTCTTGGGGGGTTGGCTACACCTTC.

The J gene is TRBJ1-3, the V gene TRBV19; 9 bases agree with TRBD1. This CDR3 is 15 amino acids long. V lost 3 bases to trimming and J lost 7 bases; unmatched junction nucleotides: 7. CDR1 is LNHDA and CDR2 is SQIVND in the germline V gene (reference sequence). CDR3 nucleotide sequence: TGTGCCAGTAGTATTCCGACAGGGGGTATCAACACCATATATTTT. Amino acid sequence: CASSIPTGGINTIYF.

The CDR3 loop reads CASSERRTGGDYGYTF. In DNA, the CDR3 is TGTGCCAGCAGTGAAAGGCGGACAGGGGGCGACTATGGCTACACCTTC. The chain recombines TRBV2 with TRBJ1-2, with 11 bases aligning to TRBD1. CDR3 size: 16 residues. From germline, CDR1 is SNHLY and CDR2 FYNNEI. Germline trimming cut 2 bases from V and 3 bases from J; bases unmatched to any gene: 5.

The rearrangement uses TRBV5-1 and TRBJ1-5; D is ambiguous. The ends were cut back, 2 bases at V and 4 bases at J, with 19 bases in the middle. This CDR3 spans 17 amino acids. CDR1 SGHRS and CDR2 YFSETQ come from the germline V gene. CDR3 nucleotides: TGCGCCAGCAGCTTAAGGAAAAGGAGGCGGGCTAATCAGCCCCAGCATTTT. This gives the protein CASSLRKRRRANQPQHF.

This chain uses TRBV6-5 with TRBJ2-5; TRBD2 agrees at 8 bases. Per germline, CDR1 MNHEY and CDR2 SVGAGI. The CDR3 loop spans 16 amino acids. The trim removed 0 bases at V and 5 bases at J, leaving 8 bases unmatched. CDR3 sequence reads: CASSYSWTGGKETQYF. DNA for the CDR3: TGTGCCAGCAGTTACTCGTGGACGGGGGGGAAGGAGACCCAGTACTTC.

The chain couples TRBV9 to TRBJ2-5; 8 positions agree with TRBD2. The J segment lost 5 bases and the V segment lost 0 bases, leaving 9 bases of the junction unmatched. The CDR3 extends over 16 amino acids. Germline V gene data show CDR1 as SGDLS and CDR2 as YYNGEE. The DNA of the CDR3 is TGTGCCAGCAGCGTAGCTGGCGGGAGGATGGGGGAGACCCAGTACTTC. Protein: CASSVAGGRMGETQYF.

The chain combines TRBV9 with TRBJ2-1, with 8 bases lining up with TRBD1. J lost 4 bases, V lost 4 bases, and 13 bases had no gene match. The germline V gene has CDR1 SGDLS and CDR2 YYNGEE. This CDR3 contains 17 residues. The CDR3 DNA sequence: TGTGCCAGCAGCCCGCGAACCGGGACAGGATTATACAATGAGCAGTTCTTC. This codes for CASSPRTGTGLYNEQFF.

The chain couples TRBV5-1 to TRBJ1-4, with 10 bases matching TRBD1. The CDR3 totals 15 residues. The germline CDR1 and CDR2 sequences are SGHRS and YFSETQ. J gave up 3 bases and V 4 bases, and 3 bases lay outside the gene matches. The CDR3: CASSGQGVSNEKLFF. The DNA for the CDR3 is TGCGCCAGCAGCGGACAGGGGGTGTCTAATGAAAAACTGTTTTTT.

The rearrangement links TRBV27 to TRBJ2-6, with TRBD1 identical over 8 bases. The germline gives CDR1 MNHEY, CDR2 SMNVEV (reference sequence). V shed 5 bases and J 2 bases; nucleotides not matched to a gene: 14. The CDR3 covers 19 residues. CDR3 in DNA: TGTGCCAGCAGTCAAGTCGGACAGGGACCCTTCACTGGGGCCAACGTCCTGACTTTC. This sequence encodes CASSQVGQGPFTGANVLTF. The full variable domain, completed using reference TRBV27 and TRBJ2-6, is EAQVTQNPRYLITVTGKKLTVTCSQNMNHEYMSWYRQDPGLGLRQIYYSMNVEVTDKGDVPEGYKVSRKEKRNFPLILESPSPNQTSLYFCASSQVGQGPFTGANVLTFGAGSRLTVL.

This clone was detected once. This chain connects TRBV11-2 to TRBJ2-7, with D possibly matching TRBD1 (6 bases). The CDR3 has 17 amino acids. CDR1 and CDR2 (germline): SGHAT, FQNNGV. Trimming took 5 bases from V and 1 from J, leaving 21 bases between them. The chain's CDR3 is CASSPPAGTPGSYEQYF. CDR3 in DNA: TGTGCCAGCAGCCCTCCCGCCGGGACACCCGGGTCCTACGAGCAGTACTTC. Combining the CDR3 with reference TRBV11-2 and TRBJ2-7 gives the whole variable domain EAGVAQSPRYKIIEKRQSVAFWCNPISGHATLYWYQQILGQGPKLLIQFQNNGVVDDSQLPKDRFSAERLKGVDSTLKIQPAKLEDSAVYLCASSPPAGTPGSYEQYFGPGTRLTVT.

The chain links TRBV5-1 to TRBJ1-1; TRBD1 agrees at 8 bases. Germline CDR1 reads SGHRS; CDR2 reads YFSETQ. The CDR3 has 15 amino acids. With V trimmed by 0 bases and J by 2 bases, 3 bases remained unmatched. CDR3 residues: CASSLGTGRNTEAFF. In nucleotides, the CDR3 is TGCGCCAGCAGCTTGGGGACAGGGAGAAACACTGAAGCTTTCTTT.

The chain employs TRBV27 and TRBJ1-2; D ambiguous. The ends were cut back, 6 bases at V and 4 bases at J, with 12 bases in the middle. This CDR3 spans 13 amino acids. Germline CDR1 is MNHEY and CDR2 is SMNVEV (reference sequence). CDR3 nucleotides: TGTGCCAGCAGGTCCCTCGGGATCTATGGCTACACCTTC. Protein product: CASRSLGIYGYTF.

V is TRBV5-4 and J is TRBJ2-7; D gene uncertain. The ends were cut back, 0 bases at V and 4 bases at J, with 8 bases in the middle. CDR1 SGHNT and CDR2 YYREEE come from the germline V gene (reference sequence). The CDR3 runs 13 residues. For the CDR3, the DNA is TGTGCCAGCAGCTTGGACACAGATTACGAGCAGTACTTC. It specifies CASSLDTDYEQYF.

This rearrangement joins TRBV28 to TRBJ2-5, with TRBD1 matching over 7 bases. V was clipped by 6 bases and J by 2 bases; unmatched bases: 0. From germline, CDR1 is MDHEN and CDR2 SYDVKM. This CDR3 is built from 12 residues. CDR3 DNA: TGTGCCAGCAGGACAGGGCAAGAGACCCAGTACTTC. Protein sequence: CASRTGQETQYF. The whole variable domain, filled in from reference TRBV28 and TRBJ2-5, reads DVKVTQSSRYLVKRTGEKVFLECVQDMDHENMFWYRQDPGLGLRLIYFSYDVKMKEKGDIPEGYSVSREKKERFSLILESASTNQTSMYLCASRTGQETQYFGPGTRLLVL.

V usage is TRBV28 and J usage is TRBJ2-7; D is possibly TRBD2 (6 bases). The CDR3 is 16 residues long. Germline V gene data show CDR1 as MDHEN and CDR2 as SYDVKM. The V and J ends lost 5 bases and 0 bases respectively, with 17 bases between them. CDR3 DNA: TGTGCCAGCAGTCCCTTTAGGGCGGGAAGCTCCTACGAGCAGTACTTC. This gives the protein CASSPFRAGSSYEQYF.

J is TRBJ1-2 and V is TRBV4-1; D ambiguous. CDR3 length: 14 amino acids. Germline-derived CDR1 and CDR2 are MGHRA and YSYEKL. V shed 1 base and J shed 3 bases, with 9 bases lying between them. The CDR3 nucleotides are TGCGCCAGCAGCCAAGCCCGGGGTGACTATGGCTACACCTTC. Protein product: CASSQARGDYGYTF.

The gene calls are TRBV29-1 and TRBJ2-1; 7 bases map to TRBD1. CDR3 size: 12 residues. Germline trimming cut 4 bases from V and 6 bases from J; bases unmatched to any gene: 3. In germline, CDR1 is SQVTM, CDR2 ANQGSEA. In nucleotides, the CDR3 is TGCAGCGTTGGACAGGGCGCCAATGAGCAGTTCTTC. Amino acid sequence: CSVGQGANEQFF.

The V and J genes are TRBV5-1 and TRBJ2-3, with D possibly being TRBD1 (6 bases). CDR1 is SGHRS, CDR2 YFSETQ, per germline. The length of the CDR3 is 13 residues. V lost 8 bases to trimming and J lost 4 bases, with 14 bases between them. The CDR3 nucleotides read TGCGCCAGTGGACAGTCAGGCGCAGATACGCAGTATTTT. Translating it yields CASGQSGADTQYF.

V and J are TRBV19 and TRBJ1-1; 7 bases match TRBD1. J was trimmed by 3 bases and V by 3 bases; bases with no gene match: 7. This CDR3 spans 15 amino acids. In germline, CDR1 is LNHDA, CDR2 SQIVND (reference sequence). The CDR3 region is CASSIIGGWDTEAFF. CDR3 sequence (DNA): TGTGCCAGTAGTATCATAGGGGGCTGGGACACTGAAGCTTTCTTT.

The chain recombines TRBV7-2 with TRBJ2-7, with a weak D call TRBD1 (6 bases). In germline, CDR1 is SGHTA, CDR2 FQGNSA. V lost 5 bases and J 0 bases, leaving 14 bases between the germline ends. CDR3 length: 15 residues. CDR3 loop: CASSPRPGHSYEQYF. CDR3 in DNA: TGTGCCAGCAGCCCACGCCCGGGACACTCCTACGAGCAGTACTTC.

The chain uses TRBV9 and TRBJ2-7; the match to TRBD2 covers 12 bases. V shed 3 bases, J shed 4 bases, and the junction held 8 bases outside the gene matches. The germline V gene encodes CDR1 SGDLS and CDR2 YYNGEE. The CDR3 has 16 residues. This chain's CDR3 is CASSGRRTSGDYEQYF. CDR3 in DNA: TGTGCCAGCAGCGGCAGGCGGACTAGCGGGGATTACGAGCAGTACTTC.

Comment on this clone: The DNA is left out, because the CDR3 cannot be placed on it with certainty; the CDR3 is given as TCRdb lists it. The chain employs TRBV30 and TRBJ1-1; TRBD1, the table's D call, was not compared with the DNA. The CDR3 totals 11 residues, both ends included. Looked up from germline, CDR1 is GTSNPN and CDR2 is SVGIG (reference sequence). This CDR3 is CAWGNGAGTFF.

The V and J genes are TRBV7-9 and TRBJ2-7; TRBD1 matches 10 bases. The CDR3 covers 15 residues. V was pared by 5 bases and J by 4 bases, with 8 bases of the junction left unmatched. In germline, CDR1 is SEHNR, CDR2 FQNEAQ (reference sequence). The CDR3 DNA sequence: TGTGCCAGCAGCCCTAGGGGACAGGGGCAGTACGAGCAGTACTTC. It yields the protein CASSPRGQGQYEQYF.

The J gene is TRBJ2-3, the V gene TRBV3-1 (or the pseudogene TRBV3-2); D unclear. This CDR3 spans 15 amino acids. Germline V gene lookup returns CDR1 LGHDT and CDR2 YNNKEL (reference sequence). The V end lost 4 bases, the J end lost 2 bases, and 13 bases lay between the germline ends. The CDR3 protein is CASSLRRRPTDTQYF. Here the CDR3 DNA reads TGTGCCAGCAGCCTAAGAAGGCGGCCCACAGATACGCAGTATTTT.

The rearrangement joins TRBV27 to TRBJ1-2; TRBD1 matches 9 bases. Germline CDR1 and CDR2: MNHEY and SMNVEV (reference sequence). Germline trimming cut 4 bases from V and 1 base from J; bases unmatched to any gene: 7. This CDR3 has 16 residues. The CDR3 loop reads CASSWAGQGRNYGYTF. Written as DNA, the CDR3 is TGTGCCAGCAGTTGGGCCGGACAGGGGCGTAACTATGGCTACACCTTC.

The chain employs TRBV7-5 and TRBJ1-1; whether TRBD1, the table's D call, matches the DNA was not checked. TRBV7-5 is listed as a pseudogene. This CDR3 region has 15 residues. The CDR3 bases are TGTGCCAGAAGCCCCCGTGGGGACAGGGACACTGAAGCTTTCTTT. Amino acids: CARSPRGDRDTEAFF.